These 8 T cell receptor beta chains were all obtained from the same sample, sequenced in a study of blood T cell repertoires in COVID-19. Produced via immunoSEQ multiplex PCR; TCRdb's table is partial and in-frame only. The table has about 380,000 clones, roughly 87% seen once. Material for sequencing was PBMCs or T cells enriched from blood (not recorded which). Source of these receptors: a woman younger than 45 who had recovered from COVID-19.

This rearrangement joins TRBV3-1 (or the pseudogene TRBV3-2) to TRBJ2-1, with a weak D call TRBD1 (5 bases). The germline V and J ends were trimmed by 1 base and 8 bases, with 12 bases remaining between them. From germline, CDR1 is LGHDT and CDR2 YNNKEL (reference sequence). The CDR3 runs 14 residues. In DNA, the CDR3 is TGTGCCAGCAGCCAAGGCAGGGTTGTCGATGAGCAGTTCTTC. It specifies CASSQGRVVDEQFF.

The CDR3, as DNA: TGTGCCAGTAGGTCGACTAGCGGGACCTACAATGAGCAGTTCTTC. Translating gives CASRSTSGTYNEQFF. V usage is TRBV19 and J usage is TRBJ2-1; 11 nucleotides agree with TRBD2. There are 15 residues in the CDR3. J was trimmed by 2 bases and V by 6 bases; bases with no gene match: 3. Germline assignment: CDR1 LNHDA and CDR2 SQIVND (reference sequence). Using reference TRBV19 and TRBJ2-1 for the parts outside the CDR3, the full variable domain is DGGITQSPKYLFRKEGQNVTLSCEQNLNHDAMYWYRQDPGQGLRLIYYSQIVNDFQKGDIAEGYSVSREKKESFPLTVTSAQKNPTAFYLCASRSTSGTYNEQFFGPGTRLTVL.

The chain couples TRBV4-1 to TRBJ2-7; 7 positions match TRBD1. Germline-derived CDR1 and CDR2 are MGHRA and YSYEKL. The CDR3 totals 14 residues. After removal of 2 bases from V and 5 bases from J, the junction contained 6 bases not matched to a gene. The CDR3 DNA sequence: TGCGCCAGCAGCCAATTGGGACAGCACCACGAGCAGTACTTC. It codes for CASSQLGQHHEQYF.

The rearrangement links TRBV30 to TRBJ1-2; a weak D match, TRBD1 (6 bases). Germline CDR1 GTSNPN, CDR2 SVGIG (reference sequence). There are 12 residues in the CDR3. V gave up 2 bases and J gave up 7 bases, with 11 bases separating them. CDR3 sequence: CAWSFPGAGYTF. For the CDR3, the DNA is TGTGCCTGGAGTTTTCCAGGGGCTGGCTACACCTTC.

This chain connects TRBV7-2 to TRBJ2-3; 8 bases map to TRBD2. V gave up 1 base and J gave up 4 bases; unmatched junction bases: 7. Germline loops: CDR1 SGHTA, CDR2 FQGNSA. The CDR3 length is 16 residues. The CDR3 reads CASSLDGGRIADTQYF. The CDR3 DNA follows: TGTGCCAGCAGCTTAGATGGCGGGAGGATCGCAGATACGCAGTATTTT.

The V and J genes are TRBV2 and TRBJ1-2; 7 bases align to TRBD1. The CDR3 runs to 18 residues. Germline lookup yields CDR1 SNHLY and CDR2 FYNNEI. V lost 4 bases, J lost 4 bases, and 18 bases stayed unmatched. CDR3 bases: TGTGCCAGCAGTGTGACCGGGACAGCCGCGGGAAGGGGCTATGGCTACACCTTC. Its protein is CASSVTGTAAGRGYGYTF.

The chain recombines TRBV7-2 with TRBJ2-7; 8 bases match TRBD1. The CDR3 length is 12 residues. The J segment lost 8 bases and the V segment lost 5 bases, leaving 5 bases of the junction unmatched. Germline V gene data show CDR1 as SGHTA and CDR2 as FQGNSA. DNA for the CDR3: TGTGCCAGCAGCGCCAGACAGGGGAAGCAGTACTTC. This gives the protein CASSARQGKQYF.

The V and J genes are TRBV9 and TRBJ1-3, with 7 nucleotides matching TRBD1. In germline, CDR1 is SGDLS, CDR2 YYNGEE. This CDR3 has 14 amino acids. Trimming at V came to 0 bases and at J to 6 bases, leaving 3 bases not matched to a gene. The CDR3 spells CASSVGGTVNTIYF. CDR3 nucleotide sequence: TGTGCCAGCAGCGTAGGGGGGACAGTAAACACCATATATTTT.